The 19 T cell receptor beta chains given below trace back to one sample, sequenced in a study of cytomegalovirus exposure and HLA in healthy donors. The PCR employed 60 Vbeta primers together with 13 Jbeta primers. TCRdb's table, derived via immunoSEQ multiplex PCR, lists solely in-frame clones and lacks some. Here the sample spans about 120,000 clones, roughly 80% being singletons. Sequencing input: PBMCs. These receptors originate from a male donor in good health and CMV-seropositive.

This clone appeared once. This chain joins TRBV5-4 and TRBJ2-7, with 13 bases that match TRBD2. Germline V gives CDR1 SGHNT, CDR2 YYREEE (reference sequence). Unmatched junction bases numbered 4, after V lost 1 base and J lost 3 bases. This CDR3 contains 16 residues. CDR3 in amino acids: CASSLTSGRARYEQYF. The CDR3 region has the DNA TGTGCCAGCAGCTTGACTAGCGGGAGGGCCCGCTACGAGCAGTACTTC.

V and J are TRBV13 and TRBJ2-7; D might be TRBD2 (7 bases). CDR1 is PRHDT and CDR2 is FYEKMQ in the germline V gene (reference sequence). CDR3 length: 14 residues. The ends were cut back, 3 bases at V and 3 bases at J, with 12 bases in the middle. Here the CDR3 DNA reads TGTGCCAGCAGCTTGAGGGGGGGTGGCTACGAGCAGTACTTC. Amino acid sequence: CASSLRGGGYEQYF.

This clone was seen more than once but under ten times. The junction shows a germline mismatch at one end, possibly a read error. The V and J genes are TRBV4-2 and TRBJ2-6; D perhaps matches TRBD1 (5 bases). Germline-derived CDR1 and CDR2 are LGHNA and YNFKEQ. There are 18 residues in the CDR3. The CDR3 nucleotides read TGTGCCAGCAGCCAAGAAGAAACAACCTACTCTGGGGCCAACGGCCTGACTTTC. It encodes CASSQEETTYSGANGLTF.

Concerning this clone itself: Other DNA sequences in the same sample also yield this CDR3. The chain employs TRBV6-5 and TRBJ2-3; TRBD2 is a possible D gene (5 bases). Germline loops: CDR1 MNHEY, CDR2 SVGAGI. The CDR3 loop spans 12 amino acids. The V end lost 6 bases, the J end lost 6 bases, and 10 bases lay between the germline ends. CDR3 nucleotides: TGTGCCAGCAGCCGGAGCGGTGATACGCAGTATTTT. Translating it yields CASSRSGDTQYF.

This sequence joins TRBV5-1 and TRBJ2-2; TRBD1 might be the D (6 bases). The V end lost 0 bases, the J end lost 4 bases, and 10 bases lay between the germline ends. The CDR3 length is 15 residues. Per the germline V gene, CDR1 is SGHRS and CDR2 is YFSETQ. Here the CDR3 DNA reads TGCGCCAGCAGCTTGGAAGGGGGTTCCACCGGGGAGCTGTTTTTT. Translating it yields CASSLEGGSTGELFF.

This sequence joins TRBV2 and TRBJ2-7; 10 bases are shared with TRBD2. The V and J ends lost 5 bases and 3 bases, in that order; junction bases with no gene match: 13. CDR3 length equals 17 residues. Looked up from germline, CDR1 is SNHLY and CDR2 is FYNNEI. The CDR3: CASSREAGGTVRYEQYF. The CDR3, as DNA: TGTGCCAGCAGTCGAGAAGCGGGAGGGACAGTGCGCTACGAGCAGTACTTC.

The chain uses TRBV4-3 and TRBJ2-3; 8 bases match TRBD1. Looked up from germline, CDR1 is LGHNA and CDR2 is YSLEER. The CDR3 length is 15 residues. J was trimmed by 1 base and V by 2 bases; bases with no gene match: 2. CDR3 in amino acids: CASSQQGARTDTQYF. The CDR3, as DNA: TGCGCCAGCAGCCAACAGGGGGCGCGCACAGATACGCAGTATTTT.

The V gene is TRBV5-3, the J gene TRBJ2-7, with TRBD1 matching 9 bases. TRBV5-3 has ORF status, its function being uncertain. Trimming removed 3 bases from V and 3 bases from J; junction bases left unmatched: 13. This CDR3 has 17 residues. The CDR3 is CARSSPQELTGGYEQYF. The CDR3 nucleotides are TGTGCCAGAAGCTCCCCCCAAGAATTGACAGGGGGCTACGAGCAGTACTTC.

The chain links TRBV9 to TRBJ2-2; 7 bases match TRBD2. The CDR3 runs 16 residues. V gave up 2 bases and J gave up 5 bases; unmatched junction bases: 9. Germline CDR1 and CDR2: SGDLS and YYNGEE. The CDR3 bases are TGTGCCAGCAGCGTGGGAGGGGACCCCGTGACCGGGGAGCTGTTTTTT. It yields the protein CASSVGGDPVTGELFF.

The chain employs TRBV2 and TRBJ2-7; the match to TRBD2 covers 11 bases. V shed 1 base, J shed 3 bases, and the junction held 5 bases outside the gene matches. The CDR3 consists of 16 residues. CDR1 is SNHLY and CDR2 is FYNNEI in the germline V gene. The CDR3 loop reads CASSEGTSGGFYEQYF. The DNA for the CDR3 is TGTGCCAGCAGTGAAGGAACTAGCGGGGGATTCTACGAGCAGTACTTC.

The chain recombines TRBV5-5 with TRBJ2-7, with TRBD1 as a possible D gene (6 bases). Germline CDR1 and CDR2: SGHKS and YYEKEE (reference sequence). The V end was cut by 4 bases, the J end by 4 bases, with 9 bases between. This CDR3 comprises 12 residues. The CDR3 reads CASSATGYEQYF. The CDR3 nucleotides are TGTGCCAGCAGCGCGACAGGATACGAGCAGTACTTC.

This chain links TRBV19 with TRBJ2-1, with 10 bases lining up with TRBD2. This CDR3 region has 15 residues. Germline trimming cut 5 bases from V and 10 bases from J; bases unmatched to any gene: 11. Germline V gene sequence: CDR1 LNHDA, CDR2 SQIVND (reference sequence). The CDR3 region is CASSGVAGGPGEQFF. CDR3 in DNA: TGTGCCAGTAGTGGGGTAGCGGGAGGCCCGGGGGAGCAGTTCTTC.

The rearrangement uses TRBV5-4 and TRBJ2-7; D perhaps matches TRBD1 (6 bases). The V gene lost 4 bases and the J gene lost 4 bases, with 12 bases spanning the gap. This CDR3 is 13 amino acids long. Germline V lookup: CDR1 SGHNT, CDR2 YYREEE (reference sequence). The CDR3 DNA is TGTGCCAGCAGCGGGCCACAGGGTTACGAGCAGTACTTC. It specifies CASSGPQGYEQYF.

This clone is a singleton in its sample. This chain connects TRBV11-2 to TRBJ2-3, with 14 bases fitting TRBD2. Trimming took 2 bases from V and 8 from J; bases not matched to a gene: 9. There are 17 residues in the CDR3. The germline CDR1 and CDR2 sequences are SGHAT and FQNNGV. For the CDR3, the DNA is TGTGCCAGCAGCTTAAGAGGGGGACTAGCGGGAGAGGGTACGCAGTATTTT. Its protein is CASSLRGGLAGEGTQYF.

The V gene is TRBV4-3, the J gene TRBJ1-2, with TRBD1 matching over 7 bases. V was clipped by 0 bases and J by 0 bases; unmatched bases: 7. This CDR3 is built from 17 residues. Germline-derived CDR1 and CDR2 are LGHNA and YSLEER. CDR3 in amino acids: CASSQEIQGRANYGYTF. The DNA of the CDR3 is TGCGCCAGCAGCCAAGAGATACAGGGGAGAGCTAACTATGGCTACACCTTC.

V and J are TRBV4-3 and TRBJ1-4; no reliable D call. The CDR3 has 15 amino acids. Per the germline V gene, CDR1 is LGHNA and CDR2 is YSLEER. V was pared by 2 bases and J by 0 bases, with 7 bases between. The CDR3 DNA follows: TGCGCCAGCAGCCAACATACTGCAACTAATGAAAAACTGTTTTTT. Translation: CASSQHTATNEKLFF.

This chain uses TRBV7-2 with TRBJ2-5; TRBD1 might be the D (6 bases). The closer fit of TRBJ2-7 to the DNA end suggests the J call may be wrong. CDR1 and CDR2 (germline): SGHTA, FQGNSA. The CDR3 is 14 amino acids. The CDR3: CASSRQIGQSEQYF. The CDR3, as DNA: TGTGCCAGCAGCCGTCAAATAGGACAGTCCGAGCAGTACTTC.

The chain combines TRBV29-1 with TRBJ2-3; 9 bases align to TRBD2. With 4 bases clipped from V and 3 bases from J, the junction kept 5 bases outside the gene matches. Germline V gives CDR1 SQVTM, CDR2 ANQGSEA. The CDR3 contains 14 residues. The CDR3 DNA is TGCAGCGTTGGGGAGCGGGAGGCAACAGATACGCAGTATTTT. It is translated as CSVGEREATDTQYF.

The CDR3 loop is CASGSPWDGRQHF. In nucleotides, the CDR3 is TGTGCCAGCGGGTCACCGTGGGACGGGAGACAGCATTTT. The chain employs TRBV6-5 and TRBJ1-5; possibly TRBD1 for D (5 bases). Germline CDR1 MNHEY, CDR2 SVGAGI. CDR3 length: 13 amino acids. The V end lost 8 bases, the J end lost 13 bases, and 21 bases lay between the germline ends.